Only a few counts were recorded for the clone carrying this T cell receptor (beta chain). The entry originates in a study of cytomegalovirus exposure and HLA in healthy donors. Trimming left V 7 bases short and J 4 bases short, with 13 bases between. CDR1 MNHNY and CDR2 SVGAGI come from the germline V gene (reference sequence). The CDR3 sequence is 13 residues long. The PCR contained 60 Vbeta and 13 Jbeta primers. Some clones are missing from TCRdb's copy, which holds only in-frame ones; the method was immunoSEQ multiplex PCR. In the table there are roughly 98,000 clones, over 75% of which are singletons.

This clonotype was obtained from a man aged 35-49 years in good health and CMV-seronegative. The chain employs TRBV6-6 and TRBJ1-1; weak D call: TRBD1 (6 bases). Sequencing used PBMCs. The CDR3 region has the DNA TGTGCCAGCACCCGGGGAGGGGGCACTGAAGCTTTCTTT. It yields the protein CASTRGGGTEAFF.